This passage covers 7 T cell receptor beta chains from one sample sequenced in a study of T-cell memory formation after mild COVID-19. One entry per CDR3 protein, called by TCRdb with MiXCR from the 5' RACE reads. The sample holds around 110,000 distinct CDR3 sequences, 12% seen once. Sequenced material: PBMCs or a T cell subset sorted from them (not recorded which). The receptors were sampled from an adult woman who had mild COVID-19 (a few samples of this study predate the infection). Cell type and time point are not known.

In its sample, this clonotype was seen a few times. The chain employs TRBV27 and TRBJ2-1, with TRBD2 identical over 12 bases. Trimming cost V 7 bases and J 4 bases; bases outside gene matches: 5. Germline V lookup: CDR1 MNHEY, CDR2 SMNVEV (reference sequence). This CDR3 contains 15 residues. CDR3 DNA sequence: TGTGCCAGCACGACTAGCGGGGGCCCATACAATGAGCAGTTCTTC. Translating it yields CASTTSGGPYNEQFF.

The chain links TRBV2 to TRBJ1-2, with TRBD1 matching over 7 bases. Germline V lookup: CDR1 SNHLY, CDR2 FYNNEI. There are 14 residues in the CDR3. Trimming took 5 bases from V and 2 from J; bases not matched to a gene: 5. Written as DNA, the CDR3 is TGTGCCAGCAGTTGGGACAGTGGAAACTATGGCTACACCTTC. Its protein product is CASSWDSGNYGYTF.

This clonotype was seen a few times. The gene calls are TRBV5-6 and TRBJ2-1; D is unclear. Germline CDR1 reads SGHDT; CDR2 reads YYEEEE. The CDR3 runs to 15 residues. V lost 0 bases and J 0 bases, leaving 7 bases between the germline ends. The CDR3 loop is CASSLESSSYNEQFF. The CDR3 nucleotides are TGTGCCAGCAGCTTGGAGTCTTCCTCCTACAATGAGCAGTTCTTC.

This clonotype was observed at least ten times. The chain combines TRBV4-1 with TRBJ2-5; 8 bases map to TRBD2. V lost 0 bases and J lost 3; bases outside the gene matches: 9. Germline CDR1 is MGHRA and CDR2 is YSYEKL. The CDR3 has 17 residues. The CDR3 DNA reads TGCGCCAGCAGCCAAGACCCCTCGGGGGGGGCGGAAGAGACCCAGTACTTC. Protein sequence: CASSQDPSGGAEETQYF.

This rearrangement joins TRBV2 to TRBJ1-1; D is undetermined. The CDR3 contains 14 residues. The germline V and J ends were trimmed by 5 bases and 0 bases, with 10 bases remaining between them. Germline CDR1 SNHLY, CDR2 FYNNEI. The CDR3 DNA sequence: TGTGCCAGCAGTCCACAGATAATGAACACTGAAGCTTTCTTT. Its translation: CASSPQIMNTEAFF.

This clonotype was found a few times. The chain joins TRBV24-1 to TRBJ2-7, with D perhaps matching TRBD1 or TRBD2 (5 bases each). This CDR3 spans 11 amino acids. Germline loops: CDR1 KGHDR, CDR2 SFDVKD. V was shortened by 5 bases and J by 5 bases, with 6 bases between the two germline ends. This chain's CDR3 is CATSAGHEQYF. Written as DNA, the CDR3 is TGTGCCACCAGTGCGGGACACGAGCAGTACTTC.

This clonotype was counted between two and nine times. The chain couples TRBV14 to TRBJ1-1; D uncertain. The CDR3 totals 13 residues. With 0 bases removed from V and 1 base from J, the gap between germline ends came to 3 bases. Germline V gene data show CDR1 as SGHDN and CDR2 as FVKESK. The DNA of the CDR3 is TGTGCCAGCAGCCAAGATGAGAACACTGAAGCTTTCTTT. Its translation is CASSQDENTEAFF.